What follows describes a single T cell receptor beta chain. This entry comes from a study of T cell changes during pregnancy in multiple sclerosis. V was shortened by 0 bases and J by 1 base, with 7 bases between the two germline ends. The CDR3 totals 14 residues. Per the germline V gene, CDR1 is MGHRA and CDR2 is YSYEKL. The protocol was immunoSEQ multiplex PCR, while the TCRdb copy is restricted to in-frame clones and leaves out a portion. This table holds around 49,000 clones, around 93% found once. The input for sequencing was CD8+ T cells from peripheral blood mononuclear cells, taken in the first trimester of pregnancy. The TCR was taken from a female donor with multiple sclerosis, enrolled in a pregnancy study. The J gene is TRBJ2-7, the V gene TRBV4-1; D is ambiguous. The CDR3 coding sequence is TGCGCCAGCAGCCAAGAAGGCAGGTCCTACGAGCAGTACTTC. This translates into CASSQEGRSYEQYF.